This is a list of T cell receptor beta chains from one sample in a study of molecular identifiers for immune sequencing clone quantification. TCRdb passed the PCR reads through MiXCR, listing each CDR3 protein once. The sample shows about 630,000 distinct CDR3 sequences, less than 30% of them seen only once. Material for sequencing was naive CD8+ T cells from blood, with Jurkat cell RNA spiked in. These receptor sequences come from a human donor in good health. Some libraries in this study had Jurkat cell RNA spiked in. The CDR3 runs from the conserved cysteine through the conserved F or W. Each record gives: J gene, clone size, D gene, V gene, CDR3 DNA, CDR3 protein. A D gene is named only where the DNA matches it firmly. Size is stated for part of the rows, as once, few or many counts, or as a class when the clone is expanded.

j_call: TRBJ2-5; clone_size: NA; d_call: TRBD1; v_call: TRBV20-1; cdr3_nt: TGCAGTGCCAAACTGACAGGGGAGGACGGAGAGACCCAGTACTTC; cdr3_aa: CSAKLTGEDGETQYF
j_call: TRBJ2-3; clone_size: many; d_call: NA; v_call: TRBV28; cdr3_nt: TGTGCCAGCCACCCCTCGATGGGACCCAGCAACACAGATACGCAGTATTTT; cdr3_aa: CASHPSMGPSNTDTQYF
j_call: TRBJ1-2; clone_size: few; d_call: NA; v_call: TRBV12-3/TRBV12-4; cdr3_nt: TGTGCCAGCAGTTTTCGGGTCACAGGGACTGGCTACACCTTC; cdr3_aa: CASSFRVTGTGYTF
j_call: TRBJ1-6; clone_size: NA; d_call: TRBD1; v_call: TRBV11-2; cdr3_nt: TGTGCCAGCAGCTCCGGGACAGGCCTTTCACCCCTCCACTTT; cdr3_aa: CASSSGTGLSPLHF
j_call: TRBJ2-3; clone_size: many; d_call: NA; v_call: TRBV28; cdr3_nt: TGTGCCAGCAGTTTAACCTTACAGTACACAGATACGCAGTATTTT; cdr3_aa: CASSLTLQYTDTQYF
j_call: TRBJ1-1; clone_size: many; d_call: TRBD1; v_call: TRBV4-3; cdr3_nt: TGCGCCAGCAGCCAAGGTCCCGGACAGGGCACTGAAGCTTTCTTT; cdr3_aa: CASSQGPGQGTEAFF
j_call: TRBJ2-3; clone_size: few; d_call: TRBD2; v_call: TRBV6-6; cdr3_nt: TGTGCCAGCAGTTACTCCCCCGTTGCGGGGGGGCCTGATACGCAGTATTTT; cdr3_aa: CASSYSPVAGGPDTQYF
j_call: TRBJ2-5; clone_size: NA; d_call: TRBD1; v_call: TRBV3-1; cdr3_nt: TGTGCCAGCAGCCAAGATACGCCGACAGGGATACATGAAGAGACCCAGTACTTC; cdr3_aa: CASSQDTPTGIHEETQYF
j_call: TRBJ2-6; clone_size: many; d_call: NA; v_call: TRBV4-3; cdr3_nt: TGCGCCAGCAGCCCCGGGATCTCTGGGGCCAACGTCCTGACTTTC; cdr3_aa: CASSPGISGANVLTF
j_call: TRBJ2-7; clone_size: many; d_call: TRBD2; v_call: TRBV27; cdr3_nt: TGTGCCAGCAAAACTAGCGGGAGGAGTGAGCAGTACTTC; cdr3_aa: CASKTSGRSEQYF
j_call: TRBJ2-5; clone_size: many; d_call: TRBD2; v_call: TRBV7-2; cdr3_nt: TGTGCCAGCAGCTGGCCGACTAGCGGGGGCCAAGAGACCCAGTACTTC; cdr3_aa: CASSWPTSGGQETQYF
j_call: TRBJ1-1; clone_size: NA; d_call: NA; v_call: TRBV3-1; cdr3_nt: TGTGCCAGCAGCCAAGATTTCCGGGGGCCACATGCTTTCTTT; cdr3_aa: CASSQDFRGPHAFF
j_call: TRBJ2-2; clone_size: NA; d_call: TRBD1; v_call: TRBV20-1; cdr3_nt: TGCAGTGCTAAGACAGGGGTCAGGAACACCGGGGAGCTGTTTTTT; cdr3_aa: CSAKTGVRNTGELFF
j_call: TRBJ1-4; clone_size: NA; d_call: TRBD1; v_call: TRBV7-9; cdr3_nt: TGTGCCAGCAGCCTATTATTACAGGGGGCGACTAATGAAAAACTGTTTTTT; cdr3_aa: CASSLLLQGATNEKLFF
j_call: TRBJ2-7; clone_size: NA; d_call: NA; v_call: TRBV2; cdr3_nt: TGTGCCAGCCAAAGAGAGAGGGGGTCCTACGAGCAGTACTTC; cdr3_aa: CASQRERGSYEQYF
j_call: TRBJ2-3; clone_size: few; d_call: TRBD2; v_call: TRBV5-1; cdr3_nt: TGCGCCAGCAGCACGGGACTAGCGGGAGTGGAGGTGGCGCAGTATTTT; cdr3_aa: CASSTGLAGVEVAQYF
j_call: TRBJ1-1; clone_size: many; d_call: NA; v_call: TRBV25-1; cdr3_nt: TGTGCCAGCAGTGCCTTAGGGTATGAAGCTTTCTTT; cdr3_aa: CASSALGYEAFF
j_call: TRBJ1-1; clone_size: many; d_call: NA; v_call: TRBV7-9; cdr3_nt: TGTGCCAGCACCCTCACATTCCAGGGTTCCCCTGAAGCTTTCTTT; cdr3_aa: CASTLTFQGSPEAFF
j_call: TRBJ2-7; clone_size: few; d_call: TRBD1; v_call: TRBV5-8; cdr3_nt: TGTGCCAGCAGCCCACGGACAGGTCGCCCCGAGCAGTACTTC; cdr3_aa: CASSPRTGRPEQYF
j_call: TRBJ1-1; clone_size: many; d_call: NA; v_call: TRBV7-9; cdr3_nt: TGTGCCAGCAGCGGAGCAGATAACACTGAAGCTTTCTTT; cdr3_aa: CASSGADNTEAFF
j_call: TRBJ2-7; clone_size: many; d_call: TRBD2; v_call: TRBV9; cdr3_nt: TGTGCCAGCAGCGTAGACCCATTACCTAGGGAGGGTGACGAGCAGTACTTC; cdr3_aa: CASSVDPLPREGDEQYF
j_call: TRBJ2-1; clone_size: many; d_call: TRBD2; v_call: TRBV7-2; cdr3_nt: TGTGCCAGCAGTTTACTAGCGGGAGGCTACAATGAGCAGTTCTTC; cdr3_aa: CASSLLAGGYNEQFF